Shown below are 2 T cell receptor beta chains from a single sample sequenced in a study of cytomegalovirus exposure and HLA in healthy donors. The study ran its PCR with 60 Vbeta and 13 Jbeta primers. Libraries were prepared by immunoSEQ multiplex PCR; TCRdb keeps only in-frame clonotypes and omits some of them. The repertoire holds roughly 200,000 clones, with 80% to 90% as singletons. The sequenced sample consisted of PBMCs. These receptors originate from a man aged 25-40 years in good health and CMV-seronegative.

The gene calls are TRBV20-1 and TRBJ2-5; D uncertain. Germline CDR1 and CDR2: DFQATT and SNEGSKA (reference sequence). Trimming removed 0 bases from V and 5 bases from J, with 4 bases in between. The CDR3 sequence is 11 residues long. CDR3 coding DNA: TGCAGTGCTAGAGATCGGGAGACCCAGTACTTC. This encodes CSARDRETQYF.

This chain uses TRBV11-2 with TRBJ1-2, with D unclear. Trimming shortened V by 5 bases and J by 4 bases, and 14 bases separated the two germline ends. The CDR3 covers 14 residues. Per the germline V gene, CDR1 is SGHAT and CDR2 is FQNNGV. The CDR3 here is CASSPPQVFYGYTF. CDR3 coding DNA: TGTGCCAGCAGCCCACCGCAGGTTTTCTATGGCTACACCTTC.